This TCR beta chain was captured in a study of T cells in Graves' hyperthyroidism and ophthalmopathy (dated by TCRdb to the late 2010s). Study-wide context: Peripheral blood samples were taken at initial diagnosis, before any treatment was given. To identify distinguishing TCR V-J signatures, a discovery cohort of 90 to 100 patients was used, comprising approximately 40 with Graves' ophthalmopathy and 55 to 65 with stable Graves' hyperthyroidism. Prospective prediction of ophthalmopathy was tested in an independent validation cohort of some 19 hyperthyroidism patients and 17 patients who later progressed to ophthalmopathy. The 95 to 100 discovery patients were randomly divided into training and test sets at a 7:3 ratio. Thyroid tissue and blood T-cell repertoires from about six Graves' hyperthyroidism patients were also compared in the study. After blood sampling, hyperthyroidism patients were treated with methimazole at a starting dose of 30 mg daily, and ophthalmopathy patients were treated with high-dose intravenous methylprednisolone. TCR Vbeta CDR3 sequencing of 135 peripheral blood samples (43 ophthalmopathy, 75 hyperthyroidism and approximately 17 progressor patients) is reported in the paper.

The TCR beta CDR3 regions were amplified from RNA transcripts. The TCR CDR3 was subjected to a first round of RT-PCR using the HTBI primer set and the Qiagen OneStep RT-PCR kit. The libraries were constructed in a second round of multiplex PCR and then size-selected and purified. Sequencing of the libraries was done on an Illumina HiSeq2000 using paired-end 100 bp reads. Under the source paper's analysis protocol: SOAPnuke was used to process the raw data, throwing out any read that contained adapters or uncalled bases, had a mean Phred below 15, or lacked an exact constant-primer or identifier match. COPE v1.2.5 was used to merge the high-quality paired reads, and each unique nucleotide sequence was defined as a clonotype. Clonotypes were aligned to IMGT TRBV, TRBD and TRBJ reference segments using MiTCR v1.1. Only V-J combinations with frequency above 0.0001, covering about 99% of repertoires, were analysed. The TCS score was defined as F50 (clonal expansion) divided by E x V (chaos), with BLOSUM62-based TCRdist calculated between CDR3 peptides within each V-J. Welch's t-statistics and random forest reduced roughly 530 V-J features to roughly 13, which were used in a naive Bayes classifier (R e1071). TCRdb reworked the public reads: Q25 trimming with fastp, MiXCR clone assembly, productive beta chains retained. Rows with a matching CDR3 protein are joined into one entry that keeps the most common DNA and genes. The V and J calls were not made by the authors but by TCRdb's processing. Within this sample are some 270,000 distinct CDR3 sequences, with roughly a quarter of them counted one time only. Of the sample, 30% to 40% falls within the top ten clones.

Ten or more counts support this clonotype. Its cognate antigen has yet to be identified. Per-nucleotide qualities are absent, and no much larger clonotype sits a single base away. In the ophthalmopathy patients, disease was moderately to severely active, with a Clinical Activity Score of 3 or more, a NOSPECS grade of 4 or more, and a duration of less than 3 months. Any patient with an uncontrolled infection, another autoimmune disease, pregnancy or lactation was excluded. Diagnoses relied on clinical symptoms, serum thyroxine and TRAb, thyroid ultrasound and orbital computed tomography. PBMCs were isolated from about 9.2 ml of fresh peripheral blood by Ficoll-Paque density gradient centrifugation. Total RNA was extracted using Trizol reagent, and RNA quality was assessed on an Agilent 2100 Bioanalyzer. Overall study outcomes, separate from this receptor: Sample size was not statistically predetermined, and investigators were not blinded to group allocation. A 13 V-J signature model separated ophthalmopathy from stable hyperthyroidism, with nearly 90% sensitivity and 81.08% specificity in cross-validation and 80%/75% in testing. During validation, the model predicted progression to ophthalmopathy a median of roughly 7.1 months ahead of onset, with just under 71% sensitivity and around 72% specificity. Blood samples also contained most of the expanded thyroid clonotypes (frequency above 0.001), which suggests that blood repertoires may reflect thyroid immune responses.

The sequence came from a woman aged 40 to 55 with Graves' ophthalmopathy. The sequenced material came from blood.

In nucleotide form, the sequence is TGCAGTGCTAGTACAGGGTTCACTGAAGCTTTCTTT. The encoded protein is CSASTGFTEAFF. The receptor chain draws on TRBV20-1 and TRBJ1-1; TRBD1 is perhaps the D gene, given 6 matching bases. V is shortened by 3 bases, J by 4 bases, and the region joining them spans 9 bases. Inclusive of the bounding cysteine and phenylalanine, the CDR3 is 12 residues long. The only DNA kept is the CDR3, 36 bases in frame from the first base. The germline V gene (reference sequence) provides CDR1 DFQATT and CDR2 SNEGSKA.